This T cell receptor (beta chain) was retrieved from a study of blood T cell repertoires in COVID-19. Across the study: There were acute and convalescent COVID-19 samples, and they came from the United States, Italy and Spain. T cells, B-cell-depleted T cells, or PBMCs provided the cDNA or gDNA that served as material.

The CDR3 loop spans 15 amino acids. Trimming cost V 1 base and J 4 bases, with 14 bases left between them. CDR1 and CDR2 (germline): SGHRS, YFSETQ. Assay used: immunoSEQ multiplex PCR; TCRdb lists only in-frame clones, some missing. The sample has about 53,000 clones, approximately 84% seen once. Sequencing was done on a sample of peripheral blood. This TCR was sampled from a human donor in a cohort sampled during active COVID-19. This chain connects TRBV5-1 to TRBJ2-5, with D possibly TRBD2 on 7 matching bases. The CDR3 is CASSLLGGRSETQYF. The CDR3 nucleotides are TGCGCCAGCAGCTTGTTGGGGGGGCGCTCAGAGACCCAGTACTTC. Supplemented by reference TRBV5-1 and TRBJ2-5, the full variable domain reads KAGVTQTPRYLIKTRGQQVTLSCSPISGHRSVSWYQQTPGQGLQFLFEYFSETQRNKGNFPGRFSGRQFSNSRSEMNVSTLELGDSALYLCASSLLGGRSETQYFGPGTRLLVL.